The clone carrying this T cell receptor (beta chain) was observed a few times. Its antigen is still unknown. V was trimmed by 0 bases and J by 0 bases, leaving 13 bases between them. The CDR3 extends over 17 amino acids. Germline V CDR1 and CDR2: SGHRS, YFSETQ. The data derive from a study of T cells after yellow fever vaccination. In the study overall: Each low-cell-number fraction was prepared by means of SMART-Seq v4 Ultra Low Input. The study's findings and limits: Subsequent booster samples again held most clones from primary vaccination (around 96% CD4, approximately 86% CD8). Only a minor proportion of clonotypes was detected across both CD4 and CD8 compartments.

5'RACE template switching added a universal primer site and UMIs to TCR cDNA. TCRdb ran MiXCR on the 5' RACE reads and lists one entry per CDR3 protein. The profile shows about 350,000 distinct CDR3 sequences, roughly 4.3% of them singletons. The rearrangement uses TRBV5-1 and TRBJ1-3; D is unresolved. The receptor was isolated from a man in his late teens or twenties who received the YFV17D yellow fever vaccine. The sequences come from PBMCs, collected 5 days after the yellow fever booster vaccination. In DNA form, the CDR3 reads TGCGCCAGCAGCTTGGCCCCCCGCACCTTCTCTGGAAACACCATATATTTT. This gives the protein CASSLAPRTFSGNTIYF. The full variable domain, rest sourced from reference TRBV5-1 and TRBJ1-3, is KAGVTQTPRYLIKTRGQQVTLSCSPISGHRSVSWYQQTPGQGLQFLFEYFSETQRNKGNFPGRFSGRQFSNSRSEMNVSTLELGDSALYLCASSLAPRTFSGNTIYFGEGSWLTVV.